These T cell receptor beta chains were read from a single sample in a study of blood T cell repertoires in COVID-19. Using immunoSEQ multiplex PCR, the repertoire was profiled, and TCRdb retains in-frame clones only, with some absent. Of some 200,000 clones listed, 70% to 90% were seen once; the top ten hold roughly 10%. Sequencing used peripheral blood. The source is a woman aged 80 or over with acute or convalescent COVID-19. Both conserved end residues are part of each CDR3. D genes are given only for firm matches. Only some rows state a clone size, as once, few, many or a class for expanded clones.

v_call	j_call	clone_size	d_call	cdr3_nt	cdr3_aa
TRBV13	TRBJ2-5	.	.	TGTGCCAGCAAGGGGGGGGCAGAGACCCAGTACTTC	CASKGGAETQYF
TRBV6-5	TRBJ1-3	.	.	TGTGCCAGCAATATAGGGGAAGCTGGAAACACCATATATTTT	CASNIGEAGNTIYF
TRBV15	TRBJ2-1	.	TRBD1	TGTGCCACCAGCAGAGAAGGGACAGGGGTCGATGAGCAGTTCTTC	CATSREGTGVDEQFF
TRBV5-1	TRBJ2-2	few	.	TGCGCCAGCAGCCAGGGAACCGGGGAGCTGTTTTTT	CASSQGTGELFF
TRBV9	TRBJ2-7	.	.	TGTGCCAGCAGCCCACCCGCAGACGACTCCCACGAGCAGTACTTC	CASSPPADDSHEQYF
TRBV7-3	TRBJ2-2	.	.	TGTGCCAGCAGTCCAGCACCCAGGTTGGACACCGGGGAGCTGTTTTTT	CASSPAPRLDTGELFF
TRBV12-3/TRBV12-4	TRBJ1-5	once	.	TGTGCCAGCAGGTCCACAGGGAACCAGCCCCAGCATTTT	CASRSTGNQPQHF
TRBV11-2	TRBJ2-1	.	TRBD1	TGTGCCAGCAGCTGGGGACAGGGGGGGTACAATGAGCAGTTCTTC	CASSWGQGGYNEQFF
TRBV6-2/TRBV6-3	TRBJ2-1	medium-sized	TRBD2	TGTGCCAGCAGCCCCGGGACTAGTGACTACAATGAGCAGTTCTTC	CASSPGTSDYNEQFF
TRBV5-6	TRBJ2-3	.	.	TGTGCCAGCAGCTCTTTTAGTTTAGATACGCAGTATTTT	CASSSFSLDTQYF
TRBV12-5	TRBJ2-7	.	.	TGTGCTAGTGGTTTGGTACTATGGGGTGGGAGCTCCTACGAGCAGTACTTC	CASGLVLWGGSSYEQYF
TRBV7-8	TRBJ1-2	.	.	TGTGCCAGCAGCTTAATGGGTGCGACAAGCCCTAACTATGGCTACACCTTC	CASSLMGATSPNYGYTF
TRBV18	TRBJ1-6	.	.	TGTGCCAGCTCACCAGAGGGACTGTATAATTCACCCCTCCACTTT	CASSPEGLYNSPLHF
TRBV7-2	TRBJ2-5	.	.	TGTGCCAGCAGCCCCCGTTCGACACAGGCCCAGTACTTC	CASSPRSTQAQYF
TRBV10-3	TRBJ2-1	.	TRBD2	TGTGCCATCAGTGGGATGACTAGCGGGTACAATGAGCAGTTCTTC	CAISGMTSGYNEQFF
TRBV7-8	TRBJ1-2	.	.	TGTGCCAGCAGCTTAGGCGGGACGAGCTATGGCTACACCTTC	CASSLGGTSYGYTF
TRBV3-1/TRBV3-2	TRBJ1-5	.	.	TGTGCCAGCAGCCAAGATCTGGCCCGCCAGCCCCAGCATTTT	CASSQDLARQPQHF
TRBV6-1	TRBJ1-2	.	.	TGTGCCAGCAGTGAAGACAGGGACGAGGGCTACACCTTC	CASSEDRDEGYTF
TRBV14	TRBJ2-3	once	TRBD2	TGTGCCAGCAGCCAAGTCTCTAGCGGAAATACAGATACGCAGTATTTT	CASSQVSSGNTDTQYF
TRBV19	TRBJ2-7	.	TRBD2	TGTGCCAGTAGTATCGGTACTAGCGGGGGTTACGAGCAGTACTTC	CASSIGTSGGYEQYF
TRBV7-2	TRBJ2-7	.	.	TGTGCCAGCAGCTTAGCGGTCGCGGGAGAGCAGTACTTC	CASSLAVAGEQYF
TRBV12-2	TRBJ1-1	.	.	TGTGCAAGTCGCTTAGCGGGGACAGATCCCACTGAAGCTTTCTTT	CASRLAGTDPTEAFF
TRBV6-2/TRBV6-3	TRBJ1-2	.	TRBD1	TGTGCCAGCAGTTATCTTCGGACAGGGAATACCGGCTACACCTTC	CASSYLRTGNTGYTF
TRBV6-5	TRBJ2-5	once	TRBD1	TGTGCCAGCAGGACAGGGAACCAAGAGACCCAGTACTTC	CASRTGNQETQYF
TRBV3-1/TRBV3-2	TRBJ2-7	many	.	TGTGCCAGCAGTATACAAGCGGACTCGAGAGAGCAGTACTTC	CASSIQADSREQYF
TRBV9	TRBJ2-3	.	.	TGTGCCAGCAGCGTTGACTTTAACACAGATACGCAGTATTTT	CASSVDFNTDTQYF
TRBV15	TRBJ1-6	.	.	TGTGCCACCAGCAGTGAAATAACACGGGGGGCCGTAAATTCACCCCTCCACTTT	CATSSEITRGAVNSPLHF
TRBV6-5	TRBJ1-5	.	.	TGTGCCAGCAGTTCCCTCTTGGGGAGCGGTCAGCCCCAGCATTTT	CASSSLLGSGQPQHF
TRBV18	TRBJ1-6	.	.	TGTGCCAGCTCACCAACCCAGGGGTCGGCTTCACCCCTCCACTTT	CASSPTQGSASPLHF